This note documents a single T cell receptor beta chain sequence. As yet, its antigen is unknown. The V gene end was trimmed by 5 bases and the J gene end by 5 bases; junction bases not matched to a gene: 9. Germline CDR1 is MDHEN and CDR2 is SYDVKM. There are 15 residues in the CDR3. Data came from immunoSEQ multiplex PCR; TCRdb stores just in-frame clones and leaves some out. The sample has under 95,000 clones, roughly nine tenths seen once; the top ten hold about 2.9%. The data are from a study of T cell responses to AZD1222 COVID-19 vaccine. Study observations and caveats: Only a handful of people who got AZD1222 tested seropositive at baseline. Researchers took repertoire samples only after the peak T cell response had come. The study found vaccine-associated CD4 TCRs spanning spike, dominant at 160-218 and 743-854. Females outnumbered males among donors, who were mostly white British; clonal diversity was possibly underestimated.

The V gene is TRBV28, the J gene TRBJ2-3, with 8 bases lining up with TRBD2. Material: peripheral blood, obtained on day 0 of AZD1222 vaccination. This TCR derives from an adult in good health. The CDR3 loop reads CASSPSAGVVDTQYF. CDR3 nucleotide sequence: TGTGCCAGCAGTCCCTCAGCGGGAGTAGTAGATACGCAGTATTTT.